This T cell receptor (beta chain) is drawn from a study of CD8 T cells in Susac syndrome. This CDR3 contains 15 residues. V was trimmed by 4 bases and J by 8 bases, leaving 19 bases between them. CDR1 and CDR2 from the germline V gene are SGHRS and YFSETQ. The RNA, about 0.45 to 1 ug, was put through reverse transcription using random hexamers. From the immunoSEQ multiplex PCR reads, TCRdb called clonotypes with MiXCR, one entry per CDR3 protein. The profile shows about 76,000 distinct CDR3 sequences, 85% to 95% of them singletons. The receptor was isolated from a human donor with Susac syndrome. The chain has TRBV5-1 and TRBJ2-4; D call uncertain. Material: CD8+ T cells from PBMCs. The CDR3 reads CASSQQDGGLDIQYF. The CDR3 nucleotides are TGCGCCAGCAGCCAGCAAGACGGCGGCTTGGACATTCAGTACTTC.